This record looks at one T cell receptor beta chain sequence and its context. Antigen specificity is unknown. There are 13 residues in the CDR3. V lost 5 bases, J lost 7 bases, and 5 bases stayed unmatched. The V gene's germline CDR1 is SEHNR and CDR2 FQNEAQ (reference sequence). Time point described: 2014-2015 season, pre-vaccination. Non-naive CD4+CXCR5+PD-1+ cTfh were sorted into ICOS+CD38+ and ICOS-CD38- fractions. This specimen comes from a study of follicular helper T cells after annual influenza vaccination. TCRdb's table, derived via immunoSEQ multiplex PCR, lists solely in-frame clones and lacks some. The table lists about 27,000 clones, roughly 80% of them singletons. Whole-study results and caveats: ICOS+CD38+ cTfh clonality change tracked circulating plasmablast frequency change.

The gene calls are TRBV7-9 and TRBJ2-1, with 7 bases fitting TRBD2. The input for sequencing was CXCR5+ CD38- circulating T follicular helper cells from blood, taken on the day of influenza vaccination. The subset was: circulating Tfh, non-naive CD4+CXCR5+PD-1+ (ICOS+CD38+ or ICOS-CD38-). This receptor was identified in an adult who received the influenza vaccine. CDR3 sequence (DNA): TGTGCCAGCAGCATGACTAGCCAAAATGAGCAGTTCTTC. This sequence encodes CASSMTSQNEQFF.